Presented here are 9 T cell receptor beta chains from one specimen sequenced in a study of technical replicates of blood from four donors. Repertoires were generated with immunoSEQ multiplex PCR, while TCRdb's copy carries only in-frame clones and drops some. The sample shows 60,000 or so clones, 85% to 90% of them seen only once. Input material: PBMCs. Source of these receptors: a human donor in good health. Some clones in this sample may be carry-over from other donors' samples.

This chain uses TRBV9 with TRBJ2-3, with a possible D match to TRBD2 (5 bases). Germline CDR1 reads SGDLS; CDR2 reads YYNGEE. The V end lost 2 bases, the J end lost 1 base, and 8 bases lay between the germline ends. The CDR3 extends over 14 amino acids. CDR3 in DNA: TGTGCCAGCAGCGTTCGAGCGGGCACAGATACGCAGTATTTT. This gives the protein CASSVRAGTDTQYF. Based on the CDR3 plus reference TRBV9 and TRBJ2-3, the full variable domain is DSGVTQTPKHLITATGQRVTLRCSPRSGDLSVYWYQQSLDQGLQFLIQYYNGEERAKGNILERFSAQQFPDLHSELNLSSLELGDSALYFCASSVRAGTDTQYFGPGTRLTVL.

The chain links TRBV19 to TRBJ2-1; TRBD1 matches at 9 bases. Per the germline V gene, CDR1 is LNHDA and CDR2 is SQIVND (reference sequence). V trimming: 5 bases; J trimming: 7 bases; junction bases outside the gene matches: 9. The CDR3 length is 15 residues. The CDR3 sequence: CASSPWDRVGNEQFF. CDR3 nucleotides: TGTGCCAGTAGTCCCTGGGACAGGGTGGGGAATGAGCAGTTCTTC.

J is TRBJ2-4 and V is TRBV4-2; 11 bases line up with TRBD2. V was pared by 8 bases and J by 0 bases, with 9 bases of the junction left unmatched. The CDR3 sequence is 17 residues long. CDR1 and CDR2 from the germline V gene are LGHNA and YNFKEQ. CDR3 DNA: TGTGCCAGCCGCGACATAGCGGGGGGGCTAGCCAAAAACATTCAGTACTTC. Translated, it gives CASRDIAGGLAKNIQYF.

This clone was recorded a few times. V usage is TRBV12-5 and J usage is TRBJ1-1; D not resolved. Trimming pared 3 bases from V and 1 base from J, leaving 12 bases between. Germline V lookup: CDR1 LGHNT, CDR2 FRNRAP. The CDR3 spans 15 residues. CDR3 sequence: CASGLDPGRNTEAFF. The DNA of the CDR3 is TGTGCTAGTGGTTTAGATCCCGGGAGGAACACTGAAGCTTTCTTT.

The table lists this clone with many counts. The CDR3 spells CASSVATGGYEQYF. In DNA form, the CDR3 reads TGTGCCAGCAGCGTAGCAACGGGGGGCTACGAGCAGTACTTC. V usage is TRBV9 and J usage is TRBJ2-7, with TRBD2 identical over 7 bases. CDR1 SGDLS and CDR2 YYNGEE come from the germline V gene. The CDR3 sequence is 14 residues long. Losses at the gene ends were 0 bases for V and 3 bases for J; bases not matched to a gene: 3.

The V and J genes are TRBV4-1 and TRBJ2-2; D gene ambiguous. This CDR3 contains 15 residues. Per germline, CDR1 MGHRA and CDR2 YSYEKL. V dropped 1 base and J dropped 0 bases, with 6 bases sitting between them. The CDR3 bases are TGCGCCAGCAGCCAAGTTAGTGCGAACACCGGGGAGCTGTTTTTT. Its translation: CASSQVSANTGELFF.

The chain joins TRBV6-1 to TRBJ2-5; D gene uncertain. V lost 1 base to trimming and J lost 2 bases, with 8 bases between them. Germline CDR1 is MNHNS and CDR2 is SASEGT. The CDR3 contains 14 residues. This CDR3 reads CASSEGLLQETQYF. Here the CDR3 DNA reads TGTGCCAGCAGTGAAGGACTCTTGCAAGAGACCCAGTACTTC.

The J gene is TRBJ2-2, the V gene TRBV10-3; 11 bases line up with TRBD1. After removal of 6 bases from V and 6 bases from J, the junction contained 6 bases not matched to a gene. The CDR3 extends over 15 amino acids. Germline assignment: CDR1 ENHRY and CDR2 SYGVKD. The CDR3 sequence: CAIRGQGVNAGELFF. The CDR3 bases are TGTGCCATCAGGGGACAGGGGGTAAACGCCGGGGAGCTGTTTTTT.

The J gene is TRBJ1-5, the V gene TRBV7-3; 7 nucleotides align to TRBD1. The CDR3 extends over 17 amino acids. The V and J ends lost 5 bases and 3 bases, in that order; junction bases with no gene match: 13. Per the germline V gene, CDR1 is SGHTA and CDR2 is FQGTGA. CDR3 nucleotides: TGTGCCAGCAGCCTAAGGGACAGAATTTCCAACAATCAGCCCCAGCATTTT. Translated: CASSLRDRISNNQPQHF. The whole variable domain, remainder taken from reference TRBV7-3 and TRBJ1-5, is GAGVSQTPSNKVTEKGKYVELRCDPISGHTALYWYRQSLGQGPEFLIYFQGTGAADDSGLPNDRFFAVRPEGSVSTLKIQRTERGDSAVYLCASSLRDRISNNQPQHFGDGTRLSIL.